The source of this T cell receptor beta chain is a study of Graves' ophthalmopathy and Graves' hyperthyroidism. For the study at large: Where ophthalmopathy was absent within 18 months of follow-up, hyperthyroidism was stable.

The V segment lost 0 bases and the J segment 3 bases; nucleotides outside the gene matches: 2. Germline V gene data show CDR1 as LNHDA and CDR2 as SQIVND (reference sequence). The CDR3 runs 15 residues. Patients newly diagnosed with hyperthyroidism, under 2 months' duration, were aged 18 to 65, the study reports. RNA served as the template for amplifying TCR beta CDR3 regions. After a first-round RT-PCR with HTBI primers, a second-round multiplex PCR was run. TCRdb ran MiXCR on the multiplex PCR reads and lists one entry per CDR3 protein. The profile shows about 1.1 million distinct CDR3 sequences, approximately 35% of them singletons.

Sequencing input: peripheral blood or thyroid tissue (not recorded which). The TCR comes from an adult man with Graves' hyperthyroidism. This chain links TRBV19 with TRBJ1-5, with 7 bases identical to TRBD1. CDR3 in amino acids: CASSIEGQINQPQHF. The CDR3 DNA is TGTGCCAGTAGTATAGAGGGACAGATCAATCAGCCCCAGCATTTT.